This T cell receptor (beta chain) was sequenced in a study of blood T cell repertoires in COVID-19 (dated by TCRdb to the early 2020s). For context, the study as a whole: Samples from collaborators originated in the United States, Italy and Spain and spanned both the acute and convalescent phases of COVID-19. The prospective study material was composed of cDNA or gDNA derived from T cells, B-cell-depleted T cells, or PBMCs. Subjects who had been exposed to COVID-19, were actively infected with it, or had recovered from it provided the deeply sampled blood TCRbeta repertoires that made up the dataset. The repertoires were made available in a free public database intended to serve as a resource for research on the immune response to SARS-CoV-2. The samples were drawn from the first 160 participants of the ongoing ImmuneRACE study and from some 1,300 subjects provided by 6 global collaborators. Sample metadata almost always included a de-identified subject ID, COVID-19 status, age in years and sex. HLA class I and class II types, where available, came from metadata supplied by the sample provider rather than from assay-based typing.

As for this clone: The antigen this receptor binds is unknown. No per-base quality is available; no much larger clone lies one base away.

The collaborating institutions used their own protocols to collect whole blood in K2EDTA tubes. For TCRbeta analysis, collaborator samples were shipped as frozen whole blood, as isolated PBMCs, or as DNA extracted from either sample type. The CDR3 holds 15 amino acids from the cysteine to the phenylalanine. The retained sequence is limited to the CDR3, 45 bases, with the frame set at the first base. The germline V gene (reference sequence) specifies SEHNR as CDR1 and FQNEAQ as CDR2. V and J lose 2 bases and 8 bases, and a span of 19 bases separates them. TCRbeta CDR3 regions were amplified from genomic DNA by means of the immunoSEQ Assay, a bias-controlled multiplex PCR. The paper's processing steps were these. Nucleated cell counts per sample were estimated from amplification of reference gene primers within the assay. To quantify the absolute abundance of each unique TCRbeta CDR3 rearrangement, sequence reads were collapsed and filtered. Productive Simpson clonality was computed per sample as the square root of Simpson's diversity index over productive rearrangements. Here the immuneACCESS table is served through TCRdb, limited to in-frame sequences with V and J called. Missing clones are a known gap in these copies; in checked studies unresolved V genes cover under half, and the rest lacks a known reason. V, J and clone size derive from that table, while D and trimming were established from the DNA sequence. The sample table contains 93,000 or so clones; only one count was recorded for about 90% of them. The ten largest clones take up approximately 3% of the sample.

Paper-wide results and their limitations: The quantity of clinical and demographic metadata differed by source and by participant and was supplied without curation.

The sequenced sample was peripheral blood. The source is a man between 50 and 59 years old in a cohort sampled during active COVID-19. The sequence joins TRBV7-9 to TRBJ2-7, with the D gene uncertain. The DNA sequence reads TGTGCCAGCAGCTTACGTGTGCCTACGAAAGACAAGCAGTACTTC. The translation is CASSLRVPTKDKQYF.